The sequence of this T cell receptor beta chain was determined in a study of T-cell memory formation after mild COVID-19. Germline-derived CDR1 and CDR2 are LNHNV and YYDKDF (reference sequence). V gave up 2 bases and J gave up 5 bases, with 19 bases separating them. The length of the CDR3 is 17 residues. Worth noting for this clonotype: The conserved phenylalanine or tryptophan is not found at the CDR3 terminus, so this likely reflects a read error.

TCRdb processed the 5' RACE reads anew with MiXCR; each CDR3 protein has one entry. The sample has some 120,000 distinct CDR3 sequences; about 18% are singletons. V is TRBV15 and J is TRBJ2-1, with unresolved D. The sample taken for sequencing was PBMCs or a T cell subset sorted from them (not recorded which). This clonotype originated in a man between 18 and 35 years old who had mild COVID-19 (a few samples of this study predate the infection). Cell type and time point are not known. The CDR3 nucleotides read TGTGCCACCAGCAGATCCCTAGAGCGCCCCCCAGACAATGAGCAGTTCTTA. Its translation: CATSRSLERPPDNEQFL.